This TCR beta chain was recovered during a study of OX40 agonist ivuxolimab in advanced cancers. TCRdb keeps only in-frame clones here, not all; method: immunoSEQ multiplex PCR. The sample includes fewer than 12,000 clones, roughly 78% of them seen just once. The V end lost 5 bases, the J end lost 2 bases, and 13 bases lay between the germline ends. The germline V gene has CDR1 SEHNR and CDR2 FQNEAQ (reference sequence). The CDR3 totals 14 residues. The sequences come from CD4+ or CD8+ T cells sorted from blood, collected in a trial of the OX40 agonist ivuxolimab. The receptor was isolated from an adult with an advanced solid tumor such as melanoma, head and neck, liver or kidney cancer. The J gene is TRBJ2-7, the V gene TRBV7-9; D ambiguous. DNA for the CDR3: TGTGCCAGCAGCCGGCCCGGACCACCCTACGAGCAGTACTTC. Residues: CASSRPGPPYEQYF.